This T cell receptor (beta chain) was recorded in a study of radiation and T cells in renal cell carcinoma. Study-wide findings and caveats: Irradiated tumors held more dominant CDR3 motifs than control tumors.

There are 11 residues in the CDR3. Trimming shortened V by 5 bases and J by 7 bases, and 11 bases separated the two germline ends. Germline CDR1 SQVTM, CDR2 ANQGSEA. As to this clone: Its cognate antigen is unknown.

Treatment given: 15 Gy SBRT to primary tumor, nephrectomy 4 weeks later. Nephrectomy followed 15 Gy stereotactic body radiation by 4 weeks. Produced via immunoSEQ multiplex PCR; TCRdb's table is partial and in-frame only. The sample lists 4,000 or so clones, 62% occurring once. The chain employs TRBV29-1 and TRBJ1-1, with TRBD1 as a possible D gene (5 bases). The material was tumor tissue, obtained from a patient whose treatment included radiotherapy and nephrectomy. The TCR sequence derives from a woman between 55 and 75 years old with renal cell carcinoma. CDR3 nucleotide sequence: TGCAGCGTTCTCAGGGCCGGTGAAGCTTTCTTT. The encoded protein is CSVLRAGEAFF. The entire variable domain, with the rest obtained from reference TRBV29-1 and TRBJ1-1, is as follows: SAVISQKPSRDICQRGTSLTIQCQVDSQVTMMFWYRQQPGQSLTLIATANQGSEATYESGFVIDKFPISRPNLTFSTLTVSNMSPEDSSIYLCSVLRAGEAFFGQGTRLTVV.